This entry lists 5 T cell receptor beta chains sequenced from one sample in a study of response to subunit inactivated influenza vaccine (dated by TCRdb to 2016 to 2019). The receptor library was made with RT-PCR. TCRdb names Illumina HiSeq 2500 as the instrument used. TCRdb applied fastp at Q25 and MiXCR to the public reads, then kept only in-frame beta chains. Rows with a matching CDR3 protein are joined into one entry that keeps the most common DNA and genes. This sample has around 200,000 distinct CDR3 sequences in its table, and around 9% of those were observed once. The biggest ten clones account for about a tenth of the sample. The sample consisted of non-naive T cells sorted from PBMCs, taken on the day of vaccination. The sample's cell subset or site, from its label and the paper: memory T cell fraction. The receptors were sampled from a man aged 50-60 years who received an inactivated influenza vaccine. Donor details come from another sample of the same person, matched by shared clones.

About this clonotype: This may come from a read error, since a much larger clone is one base off. This sequence joins TRBV28 and TRBJ2-1; 10 positions agree with TRBD2. Germline V gene data show CDR1 as MDHEN and CDR2 as SYDVKM. The CDR3 length is 15 residues. This CDR3 is CASSLPSGSYNGQFF. In DNA form, the CDR3 reads TGTGCCAGCAGTTTGCCTAGCGGGAGCTACAATGGGCAGTTCTTC.

This clonotype was detected ten times or more. The chain uses TRBV12-3 or TRBV12-4 and TRBJ2-1; 8 bases agree with TRBD2. The CDR3 sequence is 17 residues long. V lost 1 base and J lost 0; bases outside the gene matches: 5. CDR3 amino acids: CASSLGREAYSYNEQFF. The CDR3 DNA reads TGTGCCAGCAGTTTAGGGCGGGAGGCCTACTCCTACAATGAGCAGTTCTTC.

This clonotype appeared a few times. The chain is built from TRBV5-4 and TRBJ2-5, with TRBD2 identical over 9 bases. Per the germline V gene, CDR1 is SGHNT and CDR2 is YYREEE (reference sequence). The CDR3 extends over 14 amino acids. J gave up 5 bases and V 7 bases, and 9 bases lay outside the gene matches. The chain's CDR3 is CASGLAGSRETQYF. The CDR3 nucleotides read TGTGCCAGCGGGCTAGCGGGGTCTAGGGAGACCCAGTACTTC. Filled out from reference TRBV5-4 and TRBJ2-5, the complete variable domain reads ETGVTQSPTHLIKTRGQQVTLRCSSQSGHNTVSWYQQALGQGPQFIFQYYREEENGRGNFPPRFSGLQFPNYSSELNVNALELDDSALYLCASGLAGSRETQYFGPGTRLLVL.

J is TRBJ2-5 and V is TRBV11-1, with a possible D match to TRBD1 (5 bases). Germline CDR1 is SGHAT and CDR2 is FQDESV (reference sequence). Trimming shortened V by 1 base and J by 3 bases, and 9 bases separated the two germline ends. CDR3 length: 14 residues. In DNA form, the CDR3 reads TGTGCCAGCAGCTTAGGGGGCAGGAAAGAGACCCAGTACTTC. The encoded protein is CASSLGGRKETQYF.

This clonotype was found many times. The J gene is TRBJ2-7, the V gene TRBV28; TRBD1 might be the D (6 bases). Trimming shortened V by 7 bases and J by 3 bases, and 13 bases separated the two germline ends. The CDR3 runs to 13 residues. The germline gives CDR1 MDHEN, CDR2 SYDVKM. CDR3: CASTSGVNYEQYF. The CDR3, as DNA: TGTGCCAGCACTTCAGGGGTGAACTACGAGCAGTACTTC.